Described below is a single T cell receptor beta chain sequence and its context. Its antigen is currently unknown. Trimming shortened V by 7 bases and J by 0 bases, and 13 bases separated the two germline ends. CDR3 size: 14 residues. The entry originates in a study of blood T cells in healthy people across ages. Study-wide findings and caveats: Significant beta diversity loss was already apparent by age approximately 38, declining roughly linearly.

PCR was performed a second time for about 7 to 11 cycles using a sample-barcoded 5' primer and a J-beta primer mix. TCRdb re-called the 5' RACE reads with MiXCR, one entry per CDR3 protein. The data hold 1.8 million or so distinct CDR3 sequences, with approximately 39% observed a single time. Sample: blood. V gene TRBV12-3 or TRBV12-4 combines with J gene TRBJ2-7, with D unresolved. The clonotype originates from a human donor in good health. The CDR3, as DNA: TGTGCCAGCAATCGTGAAGCAGGCTCCTACGAGCAGTACTTC. The encoded protein is CASNREAGSYEQYF.